The 2 T cell receptor beta chains reported below all come from one sample, sequenced in a study of CD4 T cells in relation to SARS-CoV-2 and coronaviruses. CD4+ T cells from unexposed donors were obtained before the COVID-19 pandemic (2011-2018). After approximately 10 days of culture, CD4+ T cells were isolated. TCRdb's table, derived via immunoSEQ multiplex PCR, lists solely in-frame clones and lacks some. The sample holds some 30,000 clones; roughly four fifths are singletons and the top ten take about 20%. Antigens of these TCRs are unknown. The sequencing sample was made of CD4+ T cells from PBMCs, cultured in vitro. Receptors originate from a human donor in good health.

The J gene is TRBJ1-5, the V gene TRBV19, with D perhaps matching TRBD1 (5 bases). This CDR3 region has 18 residues. Trimming left V 0 bases short and J 7 bases short, with 22 bases between. Looked up from germline, CDR1 is LNHDA and CDR2 is SQIVND (reference sequence). CDR3: CASSIDFSGQGRIQPQHF. In DNA, the CDR3 is TGTGCCAGTAGTATAGATTTCTCCGGGCAGGGACGGATCCAGCCCCAGCATTTT. The full variable domain, its missing parts supplied by reference TRBV19 and TRBJ1-5, is DGGITQSPKYLFRKEGQNVTLSCEQNLNHDAMYWYRQDPGQGLRLIYYSQIVNDFQKGDIAEGYSVSREKKESFPLTVTSAQKNPTAFYLCASSIDFSGQGRIQPQHFGDGTRLSIL.

J is TRBJ2-3 and V is TRBV5-1; 11 nucleotides match TRBD2. This CDR3 has 16 residues. Germline assignment: CDR1 SGHRS and CDR2 YFSETQ. J gave up 4 bases and V 0 bases, and 4 bases lay outside the gene matches. CDR3 sequence: CASSLEGLADPDTQYF. The CDR3 DNA reads as TGCGCCAGCAGCTTGGAGGGACTAGCGGACCCAGATACGCAGTATTTT.